This T cell receptor beta chain appears in the sequencing data of a study of blood T cell repertoires in COVID-19. About the study: Italy, Spain and the United States were the sources of the convalescent and acute COVID-19 samples.

V lost 0 bases, J lost 3 bases, and 14 bases lay in between. The CDR3 length is 16 residues. CDR1 is MNHEY, CDR2 SMNVEV, per germline (reference sequence). Seattle cases were enrolled at active infection and followed longitudinally. As handled by the study authors: Estimates of nucleated cell counts were drawn from the amplification of reference gene primers. Produced via immunoSEQ multiplex PCR; TCRdb's table is partial and in-frame only. The V and J calls and the clone size are those of that table, but D and trimming were determined from the DNA. In the table there are about 58,000 clones, 65% to 85% of which are singletons.

The chain recombines TRBV27 with TRBJ1-1, with D perhaps TRBD1 (5 bases). This clonotype originated in a man of 80 years or more with COVID-19, enrolled during active disease. Sequencing input: peripheral blood. The CDR3 loop reads CASSLSWQGAYTEAFF. As DNA, the CDR3 is TGTGCCAGCAGTTTATCTTGGCAGGGCGCCTACACTGAAGCTTTCTTT.